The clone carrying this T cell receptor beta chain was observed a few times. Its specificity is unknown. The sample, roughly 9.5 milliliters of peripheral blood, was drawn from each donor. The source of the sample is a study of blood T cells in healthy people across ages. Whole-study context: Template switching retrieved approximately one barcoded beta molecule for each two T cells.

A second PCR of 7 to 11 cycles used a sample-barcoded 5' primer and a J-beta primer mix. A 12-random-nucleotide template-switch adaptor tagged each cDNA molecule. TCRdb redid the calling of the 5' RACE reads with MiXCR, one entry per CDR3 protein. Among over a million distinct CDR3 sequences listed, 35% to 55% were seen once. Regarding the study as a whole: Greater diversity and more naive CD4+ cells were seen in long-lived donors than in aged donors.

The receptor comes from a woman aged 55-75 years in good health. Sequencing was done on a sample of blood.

In nucleotides, the CDR3 is TGCAGTGCTGGACAGGGTTTAGTTTATGGCTACACCTTC. It codes for CSAGQGLVYGYTF. The V and J genes are TRBV20-1 and TRBJ1-2; TRBD1 matches at 8 bases. The CDR3 sequence is 13 residues long. The germline V gene encodes CDR1 DFQATT and CDR2 SNEGSKA (reference sequence). V lost 5 bases, J lost 5 bases, and 7 bases stayed unmatched.